This is a list of T cell receptor beta chains from one sample in a study of molecular identifiers for immune sequencing clone quantification. TCRdb recomputed calls from the PCR reads with MiXCR, one row per CDR3 protein. This sample has around 460,000 distinct CDR3 sequences; over 20% occur once, and the top ten carry approximately 0.8%. Sequencing used naive CD8+ T cells from blood, with Jurkat cell RNA spiked in. These receptor sequences come from a human donor in good health. Some libraries in this study had Jurkat cell RNA spiked in. Both conserved end residues are part of each CDR3. The D gene is left open where the match is weak. Where a row states a size, it is once, few, many or the class of an expanded clone; other rows omit it.

TRBV4-2	TRBJ1-5	.	many	CASSQGLGGGNQPQHF	TGTGCCAGCAGCCAAGGATTAGGCGGAGGTAATCAGCCCCAGCATTTT
TRBV29-1	TRBJ2-3	TRBD1	many	CSVVGQGIGTDTQYF	TGCAGCGTTGTGGGACAGGGGATTGGCACAGATACGCAGTATTTT
TRBV5-1	TRBJ2-1	.	few	CASSLDRTNYNEQFF	TGCGCCAGCAGCTTGGACAGAACAAACTACAATGAGCAGTTCTTC
TRBV5-4	TRBJ1-4	.	few	CASSFPENEKLFF	TGTGCCAGCAGCTTCCCAGAGAATGAAAAACTGTTTTTT
TRBV20-1	TRBJ2-7	.	.	CSARSKSSYEQYF	TGCAGTGCGCGGTCTAAATCTTCCTACGAGCAGTACTTC
TRBV14	TRBJ1-1	.	many	CASRVWGALDTEAFF	TGTGCCAGCAGGGTGTGGGGGGCGCTCGACACTGAAGCTTTCTTT
TRBV5-1	TRBJ2-1	.	few	CASSFRGPSTHNEQFF	TGCGCCAGCAGCTTCCGGGGCCCGAGTACTCACAATGAGCAGTTCTTC
TRBV18	TRBJ2-3	.	.	CASAERGLADTQYF	TGTGCCAGCGCCGAGAGAGGGCTCGCAGATACGCAGTATTTT
TRBV2	TRBJ2-3	.	.	CASNQAVDTQYF	TGTGCCAGCAACCAGGCGGTCGATACGCAGTATTTT
TRBV2	TRBJ1-1	.	.	CASSVGEAFF	TGTGCCAGCAGTGTTGGTGAAGCTTTCTTT
TRBV30	TRBJ2-7	.	.	CAGLTRGHEQYF	TGTGCCGGGTTAACTAGAGGCCACGAGCAGTACTTC
TRBV20-1	TRBJ2-3	TRBD2	many	CSARMSGEREFTDTQYF	TGCAGTGCTAGAATGAGCGGGGAGCGGGAGTTCACAGATACGCAGTATTTT
TRBV4-3	TRBJ2-3	.	.	CASSQEQGIDAQYF	TGCGCCAGCAGTCAAGAACAGGGAATAGATGCGCAGTATTTT
TRBV5-6	TRBJ2-7	.	many	CASSSVKYVPYEQYF	TGTGCCAGCAGCTCCGTAAAATACGTCCCCTACGAGCAGTACTTC
TRBV7-9	TRBJ1-5	TRBD1	.	CASSSSTGGYQPQHF	TGTGCCAGCAGCTCATCCACAGGGGGCTATCAGCCCCAGCATTTT
TRBV12-3/TRBV12-4	TRBJ2-5	TRBD2	few	CASSDISRLAGGPLGTQYF	TGTGCCAGCAGTGACATCTCGAGACTAGCGGGGGGGCCTCTCGGGACCCAGTACTTC
TRBV30	TRBJ2-1	.	.	CAWAQGANNEQFF	TGTGCCTGGGCACAGGGCGCCAACAATGAGCAGTTCTTC
TRBV5-6	TRBJ1-2	.	few	CASSLEGGGYTF	TGTGCCAGCAGCTTGGAGGGAGGAGGCTACACCTTC
TRBV11-2	TRBJ2-3	.	.	CASSLDLGRWTDTQYF	TGTGCCAGCAGCTTAGATCTAGGCAGGTGGACAGATACGCAGTATTTT
TRBV30	TRBJ1-1	TRBD1	many	CARWTGEQAFF	TGTGCCCGATGGACAGGGGAACAAGCTTTCTTT
TRBV27	TRBJ1-5	.	once	CASSLAGRGNQPLHF	TGTGCCAGCAGTTTGGCAGGGAGAGGCAATCAGCCCCTGCATTTT
TRBV7-9	TRBJ2-4	.	.	CASSSDTGRPKNIQCF	TGTGCCAGCAGCTCGGACACAGGGAGGCCCAAAAACATTCAGTGCTTC
TRBV30	TRBJ2-7	TRBD1	.	CAWSVPWQGAYEQYF	TGTGCCTGGAGTGTACCTTGGCAGGGGGCTTACGAGCAGTACTTC
TRBV7-9	TRBJ2-1	TRBD2	many	CASSLVLAGNEQFF	TGTGCCAGCAGCTTAGTTTTAGCGGGTAATGAGCAGTTCTTC
TRBV5-1	TRBJ2-1	.	few	CASSQGRNSYNEQFF	TGCGCCAGCAGCCAGGGACGGAACTCCTACAATGAGCAGTTCTTC
TRBV27	TRBJ1-5	.	few	CASSSLGTSYSNQPQHF	TGTGCCAGCAGTTCACTAGGGACATCATATAGCAATCAGCCCCAGCATTTT
TRBV28	TRBJ1-2	TRBD1	.	CASSSRDRIFYGYTF	TGTGCCAGCAGTTCCCGGGACAGGATTTTCTATGGCTACACCTTC
TRBV6-1	TRBJ2-7	.	many	CASSEDDTYEQYF	TGTGCCAGCAGTGAAGACGACACCTACGAGCAGTACTTC
TRBV5-1	TRBJ2-7	.	many	CASSLGMGGMVYEQYF	TGCGCCAGCAGCTTGGGGATGGGTGGCATGGTCTACGAGCAGTACTTC
TRBV27	TRBJ1-4	.	.	CASSLFGTHNEKLFF	TGTGCCAGCAGTTTATTTGGGACCCACAATGAAAAACTGTTTTTT
TRBV7-8	TRBJ2-7	TRBD1	few	CASSLGTGMIEQYF	TGTGCCAGCAGCTTAGGGACAGGGATGATCGAGCAGTACTTC
TRBV19	TRBJ1-5	.	few	CASSDGPYSNQPQHF	TGTGCCAGTAGTGACGGCCCTTATAGCAATCAGCCCCAGCATTTT
TRBV20-1	TRBJ2-7	TRBD2	many	CSARDAGLAGDLGREQYF	TGCAGTGCTAGAGATGCGGGACTAGCGGGAGACTTGGGGCGCGAGCAGTACTTC
TRBV29-1	TRBJ2-7	TRBD1	.	CSVAVDRGYEQYF	TGCAGCGTTGCAGTTGACAGGGGCTACGAGCAGTACTTC
TRBV7-9	TRBJ2-2	.	many	CASSPDRSGELFF	TGTGCCAGCAGTCCCGACAGGTCCGGGGAGCTGTTTTTT
TRBV5-1	TRBJ2-7	TRBD2	.	CASSVTSGGTYEQYF	TGCGCCAGCAGCGTTACTAGCGGGGGGACCTACGAGCAGTACTTC
TRBV2	TRBJ2-3	.	few	CASSKLITGTDTQYF	TGTGCCAGCAGTAAACTAATCACGGGGACAGATACGCAGTATTTT
TRBV4-3	TRBJ1-1	.	.	CASSQDRSSRGAFF	TGCGCCAGCAGCCAAGATCGGTCTAGCCGGGGAGCTTTCTTT
TRBV29-1	TRBJ2-3	.	many	CSVGEGYPDTQYF	TGCAGCGTTGGGGAAGGGTATCCAGATACGCAGTATTTT
TRBV7-2	TRBJ2-2	.	many	CASTSPGHTNTGELFF	TGTGCCAGCACCAGTCCGGGACACACGAACACCGGGGAGCTGTTTTTT
TRBV6-5	TRBJ2-2	TRBD2	.	CASRLTSAGELFF	TGTGCCAGCAGGCTTACTAGCGCCGGGGAGCTGTTTTTT
TRBV6-5	TRBJ2-3	TRBD2	few	CASNVQVSGSADTQYF	TGTGCCAGCAACGTACAGGTTAGCGGGAGTGCAGATACGCAGTATTTT
TRBV27	TRBJ1-1	TRBD1	.	CASRSGQGAWNTEAFF	TGTGCCAGCAGGTCTGGACAGGGGGCTTGGAACACTGAAGCTTTCTTT
TRBV4-1	TRBJ2-2	TRBD2	few	CASSQVFSGLAGGPGTGELFF	TGCGCCAGCAGCCAAGTTTTTTCGGGACTAGCGGGGGGGCCGGGGACCGGGGAGCTGTTTTTT
TRBV5-3	TRBJ2-7	.	.	CASRHGASYEQYF	TGTGCCAGCAGACACGGCGCGTCCTACGAGCAGTACTTC
TRBV5-4	TRBJ2-2	.	few	CASSPPYPPSSDTGELFF	TGTGCCAGCAGCCCGCCTTACCCCCCTAGCTCGGACACCGGGGAGCTGTTTTTT
TRBV29-1	TRBJ2-1	TRBD1	.	CSVGGGQGNEQFF	TGCAGCGTTGGGGGGGGACAGGGGAATGAGCAGTTCTTC
TRBV11-2	TRBJ2-5	.	many	CASTDLVQIRETQYF	TGTGCCAGCACCGACCTCGTACAGATTAGAGAGACCCAGTACTTC
TRBV6-2/TRBV6-3	TRBJ2-6	.	.	CASSYTLGVSGANVLTF	TGTGCCAGCAGTTATACGTTGGGGGTCTCTGGGGCCAACGTCCTGACTTTC
TRBV7-9	TRBJ2-7	.	many	CASSSYDGAWDF	TGTGCCAGCAGCTCCTATGACGGTGCTTGGGACTTC
TRBV29-1	TRBJ2-1	TRBD2	few	CSVDYTSGYNEQFF	TGCAGCGTTGATTATACTAGCGGTTACAATGAGCAGTTCTTC
TRBV9	TRBJ1-1	.	.	CASSVSMNTEAFF	TGTGCCAGCAGCGTATCTATGAACACTGAAGCTTTCTTT